The clone carrying this TCR beta chain occurred once. These data come from a study of shared clonotypes between healthy human individuals. Sequencing was performed with immunoSEQ multiplex PCR; in TCRdb, only in-frame clones are kept and a portion is missing. The table records 1.6 million or so clones, about 98.5% of them present only once. The V gene end was trimmed by 5 bases and the J gene end by 7 bases; junction bases not matched to a gene: 10. In germline, CDR1 is SGHRS, CDR2 YFSETQ. This CDR3 contains 16 residues. This chain uses TRBV5-1 with TRBJ2-1, with 12 positions matching TRBD2. The clonotype comes from a man aged 25-40 years in good health. The sample comprised naive CD4+ T cells sorted from blood. As for subset: CD45RA+ positively selected. The CDR3 here is CASSQDGLAGFNEQFF. The CDR3 nucleotides are TGCGCCAGCAGTCAGGATGGACTAGCGGGATTTAATGAGCAGTTCTTC.